Included here is one TCR beta chain sequence, with context. With a J-beta primer mix and a sample-barcoded 5' primer, a second PCR ran roughly 6 to 12 cycles. TCRdb called the 5' RACE reads again in MiXCR, with one record for every CDR3 protein. The data contain about 970,000 distinct CDR3 sequences, 45% to 60% of them singletons. This sample stems from a study of blood T cells in healthy people across ages. This CDR3 is 14 amino acids long. V lost 6 bases, J lost 3 bases, and 9 bases lay in between. Germline loops: CDR1 MNHEY, CDR2 SVGAGI. Sequenced sample: blood. This receptor was taken from a woman aged 55-75 years in good health. The chain employs TRBV6-5 and TRBJ2-6; D possibly corresponds to TRBD1 (5 bases). The CDR3 reads CASSPTGGANVLTF. The CDR3 DNA follows: TGTGCCAGCAGCCCCACAGGTGGGGCCAACGTCCTGACTTTC.